Listed below are T cell receptor beta chains from one sample, sequenced in a study of blood T cell repertoires in COVID-19. Measured with immunoSEQ multiplex PCR; TCRdb has only the in-frame clones, and not every one. The data show around 180,000 clones, about 82% seen once. The material sequenced was peripheral blood. These receptors were obtained from a man in his 70s with active or convalescent COVID-19. Both conserved end residues are part of each CDR3. The D gene is left open where the match is weak. Where a row states a size, it is once, few, many or the class of an expanded clone; other rows omit it.

J: TRBJ2-5
D: TRBD1
V: TRBV3-1/TRBV3-2
size: .
CDR3: CASSQQGVQETQYF
DNA: TGTGCCAGCAGCCAACAGGGGGTACAAGAGACCCAGTACTTC

J: TRBJ2-7
D: TRBD2
V: TRBV9
size: few
CDR3: CASSRGTSGGAPPEQYF
DNA: TGTGCCAGCAGCCGAGGGACTAGCGGGGGGGCGCCTCCCGAGCAGTACTTC

J: TRBJ1-6
D: .
V: TRBV19
size: few
CDR3: CASTAGVGSPLHF
DNA: TGTGCCAGTACTGCAGGGGTCGGCTCACCCCTCCACTTT

J: TRBJ1-1
D: .
V: TRBV25-1
size: few
CDR3: CASSGRAQLGAFF
DNA: TGTGCCAGCAGTGGGAGGGCACAGCTAGGAGCTTTCTTT

J: TRBJ1-2
D: .
V: TRBV29-1
size: .
CDR3: CSVGEGAGGHYGYTF
DNA: TGCAGCGTCGGAGAGGGTGCGGGGGGGCATTATGGCTACACCTTC

J: TRBJ1-1
D: TRBD1
V: TRBV18
size: .
CDR3: CASSPRGTGGLTEAFF
DNA: TGTGCCAGCTCACCACGGGGGACAGGGGGCCTCACTGAAGCTTTCTTT

J: TRBJ2-2
D: TRBD1
V: TRBV7-9
size: .
CDR3: CASSLTGATGELFF
DNA: TGTGCCAGCAGCTTAACAGGGGCCACCGGGGAGCTGTTTTTT

J: TRBJ2-1
D: .
V: TRBV2
size: .
CDR3: CASSVTGRSYNEQFF
DNA: TGTGCCAGCAGTGTAACGGGGAGGTCCTACAATGAGCAGTTCTTC

J: TRBJ2-4
D: .
V: TRBV7-2
size: .
CDR3: CASSLAPATVLAKNIQYF
DNA: TGTGCCAGCAGCTTAGCGCCGGCGACAGTTTTGGCCAAAAACATTCAGTACTTC

J: TRBJ2-3
D: .
V: TRBV5-4
size: .
CDR3: CASSLSTAQYF
DNA: TGTGCCAGCAGCTTGAGCACGGCGCAGTATTTT

J: TRBJ2-1
D: .
V: TRBV2
size: .
CDR3: CASSLPVGGSSYNEQFF
DNA: TGTGCCAGCAGCCTCCCAGTGGGAGGATCCTCCTACAATGAGCAGTTCTTC

J: TRBJ1-2
D: .
V: TRBV5-6
size: once
CDR3: CASSWNLGANYGYTF
DNA: TGTGCCAGCAGCTGGAATTTAGGGGCTAACTATGGCTACACCTTC

J: TRBJ1-1
D: TRBD1
V: TRBV9
size: .
CDR3: CASSDSPGGNTEAFF
DNA: TGTGCCAGCAGCGATTCCCCAGGGGGGAACACTGAAGCTTTCTTT

J: TRBJ1-1
D: .
V: TRBV19
size: few
CDR3: CASSIEARASTEAFF
DNA: TGTGCCAGTAGTATAGAGGCCAGGGCGAGCACTGAAGCTTTCTTT

J: TRBJ2-5
D: .
V: TRBV3-1/TRBV3-2
size: .
CDR3: CASSQTFRDQYF
DNA: TGTGCCAGCAGCCAAACGTTCCGGGACCAGTACTTC

J: TRBJ2-1
D: .
V: TRBV10-1
size: .
CDR3: CASSPAWATEQFF
DNA: TGCGCCAGCAGCCCTGCGTGGGCCACTGAGCAGTTCTTC

J: TRBJ1-2
D: .
V: TRBV10-2
size: .
CDR3: CASSESLDINYGYTF
DNA: TGCGCCAGCAGTGAGTCCTTGGACATCAACTATGGCTACACCTTC

J: TRBJ2-1
D: TRBD2
V: TRBV6-6
size: .
CDR3: CASRSLADSYNEQFF
DNA: TGTGCCAGCAGGTCACTAGCGGACTCCTACAATGAGCAGTTCTTC

J: TRBJ1-5
D: .
V: TRBV11-2
size: .
CDR3: CASSPRGGRQPQHF
DNA: TGTGCCAGCAGCCCTAGGGGGGGTCGGCAGCCCCAGCATTTT

J: TRBJ1-1
D: .
V: TRBV28
size: once
CDR3: CASSLFQQYAEAFF
DNA: TGTGCCAGCAGTTTATTCCAACAGTACGCTGAAGCTTTCTTT

J: TRBJ2-2
D: TRBD1
V: TRBV19
size: .
CDR3: CASSKGQGRTGELFF
DNA: TGTGCCAGTAGTAAAGGACAGGGGCGGACCGGGGAGCTGTTTTTT

J: TRBJ1-6
D: TRBD1
V: TRBV5-5
size: .
CDR3: CASSWNSGTAYNSPLHF
DNA: TGTGCCAGCAGCTGGAACTCCGGGACAGCTTATAATTCACCCCTCCACTTT

J: TRBJ2-5
D: TRBD2
V: TRBV3-1/TRBV3-2
size: .
CDR3: CASSQRGTRGETQYF
DNA: TGTGCCAGCAGCCAAAGGGGGACTAGAGGGGAGACCCAGTACTTC

J: TRBJ2-3
D: .
V: TRBV5-1
size: .
CDR3: CASSLNRDTQYF
DNA: TGCGCCAGCAGCTTGAATCGGGATACGCAGTATTTT

J: TRBJ1-6
D: .
V: TRBV30
size: few
CDR3: CAWSQGRDSPLHF
DNA: TGTGCCTGGAGTCAGGGGAGAGATTCACCCCTCCACTTT

J: TRBJ2-3
D: TRBD2
V: TRBV11-2
size: .
CDR3: CASSRSLGTSGSADTQYF
DNA: TGTGCCAGCAGCCGAAGTCTGGGGACTAGCGGGAGCGCAGATACGCAGTATTTT

J: TRBJ2-3
D: TRBD2
V: TRBV7-3
size: .
CDR3: CASGTSGRAGDTQYF
DNA: TGTGCCAGCGGGACTAGCGGGAGGGCCGGAGATACGCAGTATTTT

J: TRBJ2-5
D: .
V: TRBV5-1
size: few
CDR3: CASTPGLRQETQYF
DNA: TGCGCCAGCACCCCAGGGTTGAGGCAAGAGACCCAGTACTTC

J: TRBJ2-2
D: .
V: TRBV5-1
size: .
CDR3: CASYMGWGAPGELFF
DNA: TGCGCCAGCTATATGGGATGGGGCGCACCCGGGGAGCTGTTTTTT

J: TRBJ1-2
D: .
V: TRBV30
size: few
CDR3: CAWSHSYGYTF
DNA: TGTGCCTGGAGTCACAGTTATGGCTACACCTTC

J: TRBJ2-1
D: TRBD1
V: TRBV7-9
size: .
CDR3: CASSRTGSSYNEQFF
DNA: TGTGCCAGCAGCCGGACAGGGAGCTCCTACAATGAGCAGTTCTTC

J: TRBJ1-4
D: .
V: TRBV29-1
size: few
CDR3: CSARVNEKLFF
DNA: TGCAGCGCCCGGGTCAATGAAAAACTGTTTTTT

J: TRBJ1-2
D: TRBD1
V: TRBV6-5
size: .
CDR3: CASSLSGTAPGGGYTF
DNA: TGTGCCAGCAGTTTATCCGGGACAGCCCCCGGTGGGGGCTACACCTTC

J: TRBJ1-1
D: .
V: TRBV7-2
size: once
CDR3: CASSHGVRFLDTEAFF
DNA: TGTGCCAGCAGCCACGGTGTTCGGTTTTTAGACACTGAAGCTTTCTTT

J: TRBJ1-2
D: TRBD1
V: TRBV27
size: .
CDR3: CASRLGTGLNYGYTF
DNA: TGTGCCAGCAGACTAGGGACAGGGCTAAACTATGGCTACACCTTC

J: TRBJ1-2
D: .
V: TRBV30
size: .
CDR3: CAWSVAGSSTYGYTF
DNA: TGTGCCTGGAGTGTTGCAGGCAGCTCTACTTATGGCTACACCTTC

J: TRBJ1-1
D: .
V: TRBV30
size: few
CDR3: CAWSVTGMNTEAFF
DNA: TGTGCCTGGAGTGTGACAGGCATGAACACTGAAGCTTTCTTT

J: TRBJ1-1
D: .
V: TRBV7-9
size: .
CDR3: CASSLAMGNTEAFF
DNA: TGTGCCAGCAGCTTAGCGATGGGCAACACTGAAGCTTTCTTT

J: TRBJ1-2
D: .
V: TRBV7-2
size: .
CDR3: CASSLGPGADGYTF
DNA: TGTGCCAGCAGCTTAGGCCCAGGGGCAGATGGCTACACCTTC

J: TRBJ2-3
D: .
V: TRBV7-8
size: .
CDR3: CASSPTGTDTQYF
DNA: TGTGCCAGCAGCCCCACAGGGACAGATACGCAGTATTTT

J: TRBJ2-3
D: TRBD2
V: TRBV7-6
size: .
CDR3: CASSLYERGYLDTQYF
DNA: TGTGCCAGCAGCTTATACGAGCGGGGGTACTTAGATACGCAGTATTTT

J: TRBJ2-3
D: TRBD1
V: TRBV6-4
size: once
CDR3: CASSHTGGATDTQYF
DNA: TGTGCCAGCAGTCACACAGGGGGCGCCACAGATACGCAGTATTTT

J: TRBJ1-5
D: .
V: TRBV7-3
size: .
CDR3: CASSSTRYQPQHF
DNA: TGTGCCAGCAGCTCCACTCGCTATCAGCCCCAGCATTTT

J: TRBJ2-2
D: .
V: TRBV9
size: .
CDR3: CASSVGYRWATNTGELFF
DNA: TGTGCCAGCAGCGTAGGTTATAGGTGGGCTACGAACACCGGGGAGCTGTTTTTT

J: TRBJ2-2
D: .
V: TRBV5-1
size: .
CDR3: CASSYVLASTGELFF
DNA: TGCGCCAGCAGCTACGTTCTAGCGTCAACCGGGGAGCTGTTTTTT

J: TRBJ2-5
D: TRBD2
V: TRBV5-5
size: .
CDR3: CASSSGGEGTQYF
DNA: TGTGCCAGCAGCTCGGGGGGTGAGGGGACCCAGTACTTC

J: TRBJ2-1
D: TRBD1
V: TRBV10-3
size: .
CDR3: CAIREGGRGDEQFF
DNA: TGTGCCATCAGGGAAGGGGGCAGGGGCGATGAGCAGTTCTTC

J: TRBJ2-5
D: TRBD2
V: TRBV5-1
size: once
CDR3: CASSFGGGAIETQYF
DNA: TGCGCCAGCAGCTTTGGCGGGGGGGCCATAGAGACCCAGTACTTC

J: TRBJ2-3
D: .
V: TRBV19
size: .
CDR3: CASSISQSEDTQYF
DNA: TGTGCCAGTAGCATCTCACAATCCGAAGATACGCAGTATTTT

J: TRBJ2-3
D: .
V: TRBV18
size: .
CDR3: CASSPSRSTDTQYF
DNA: TGTGCCAGCTCACCCTCGAGGTCCACAGATACGCAGTATTTT

J: TRBJ1-6
D: TRBD1
V: TRBV3-1/TRBV3-2
size: few
CDR3: CASSRGGTASPLHF
DNA: TGTGCCAGCAGCCGAGGGGGGACAGCATCACCCCTCCACTTT

J: TRBJ1-2
D: TRBD1
V: TRBV7-8
size: .
CDR3: CAIGQGDYGYTF
DNA: TGTGCCATCGGACAGGGTGACTATGGCTACACCTTC

J: TRBJ2-3
D: TRBD1
V: TRBV24-1
size: .
CDR3: CATSDPTGIGPDTQYF
DNA: TGTGCCACCAGTGACCCGACAGGGATTGGGCCAGATACGCAGTATTTT

J: TRBJ2-3
D: .
V: TRBV12-3/TRBV12-4
size: .
CDR3: CASSFGQSDTQYF
DNA: TGTGCCAGCAGTTTTGGACAATCCGATACGCAGTATTTT